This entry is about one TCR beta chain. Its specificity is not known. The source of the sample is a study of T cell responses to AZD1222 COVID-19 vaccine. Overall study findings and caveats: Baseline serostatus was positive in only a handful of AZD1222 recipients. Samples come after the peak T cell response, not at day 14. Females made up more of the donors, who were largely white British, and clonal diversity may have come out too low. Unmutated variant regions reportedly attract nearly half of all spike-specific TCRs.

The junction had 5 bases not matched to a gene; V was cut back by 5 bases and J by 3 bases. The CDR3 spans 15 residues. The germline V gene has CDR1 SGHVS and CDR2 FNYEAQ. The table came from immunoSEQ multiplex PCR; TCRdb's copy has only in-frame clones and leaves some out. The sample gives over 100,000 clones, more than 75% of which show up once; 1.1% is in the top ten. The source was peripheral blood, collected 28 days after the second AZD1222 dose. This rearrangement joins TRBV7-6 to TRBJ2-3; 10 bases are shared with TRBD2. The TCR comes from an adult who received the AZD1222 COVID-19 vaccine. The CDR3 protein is CASSQGLAQTDTQYF. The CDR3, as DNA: TGTGCCAGCAGCCAGGGACTAGCGCAAACAGATACGCAGTATTTT.